This T cell receptor beta chain was captured in a study of PD-1 blockade in classical Hodgkin lymphoma. Study in general: Patients in the cohort were put on intravenous nivolumab, 3 mg/kg every 2 weeks.

Assay: immunoSEQ multiplex PCR; the TCRdb copy retains only in-frame clones and omits some. The data contain 25,000 or so clones, approximately 64% of them singletons. No patient escaped relapse after autologous stem cell transplantation, and brentuximab vedotin exposure varied. Between the trimmed V and J ends, which lost 7 bases and 1 base, there was a span of 4 bases. The CDR3 sequence is 11 residues long. The germline V gene has CDR1 MNHNY and CDR2 SVGAGI (reference sequence). The V and J genes are TRBV6-6 and TRBJ2-5; no definite D call. The sequenced sample was peripheral blood mononuclear cells (PBMCs), obtained before the second cycle of nivolumab. This TCR derives from a human donor with classical Hodgkin lymphoma. The CDR3 bases are TGTGCCAGCACCCGCCAAGAGACCCAGTACTTC. This encodes CASTRQETQYF.